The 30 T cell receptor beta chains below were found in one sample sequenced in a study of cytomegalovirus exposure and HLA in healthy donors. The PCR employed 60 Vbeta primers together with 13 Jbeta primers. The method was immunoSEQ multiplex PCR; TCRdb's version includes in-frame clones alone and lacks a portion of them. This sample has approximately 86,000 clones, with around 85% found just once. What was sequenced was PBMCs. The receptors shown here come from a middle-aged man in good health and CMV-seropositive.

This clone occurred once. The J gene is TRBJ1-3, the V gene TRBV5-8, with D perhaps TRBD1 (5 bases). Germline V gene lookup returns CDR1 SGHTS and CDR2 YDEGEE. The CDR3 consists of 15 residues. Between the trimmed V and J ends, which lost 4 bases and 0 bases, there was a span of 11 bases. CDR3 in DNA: TGTGCCAGCAGCCGGGACTCCAGCTCTGGAAACACCATATATTTT. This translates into CASSRDSSSGNTIYF.

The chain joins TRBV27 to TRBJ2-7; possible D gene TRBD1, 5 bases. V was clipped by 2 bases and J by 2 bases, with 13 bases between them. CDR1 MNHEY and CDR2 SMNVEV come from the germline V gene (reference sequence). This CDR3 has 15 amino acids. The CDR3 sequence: CASSLKAGIPYEQYF. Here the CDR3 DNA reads TGTGCCAGCAGTTTAAAGGCAGGGATACCCTACGAGCAGTACTTC.

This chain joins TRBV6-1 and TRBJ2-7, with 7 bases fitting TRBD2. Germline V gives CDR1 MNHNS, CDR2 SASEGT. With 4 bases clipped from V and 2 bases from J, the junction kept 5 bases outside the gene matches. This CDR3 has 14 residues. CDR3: CASSVKREAYEQYF. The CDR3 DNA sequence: TGTGCCAGCAGTGTGAAGCGGGAAGCCTACGAGCAGTACTTC.

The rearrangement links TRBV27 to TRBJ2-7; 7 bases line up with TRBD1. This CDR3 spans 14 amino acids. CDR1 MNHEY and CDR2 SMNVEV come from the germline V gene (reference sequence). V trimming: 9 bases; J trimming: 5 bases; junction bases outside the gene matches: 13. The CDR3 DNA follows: TGTGCCAGTTCACCGACAGGGCTTCGGGACGAGCAGTACTTC. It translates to CASSPTGLRDEQYF.

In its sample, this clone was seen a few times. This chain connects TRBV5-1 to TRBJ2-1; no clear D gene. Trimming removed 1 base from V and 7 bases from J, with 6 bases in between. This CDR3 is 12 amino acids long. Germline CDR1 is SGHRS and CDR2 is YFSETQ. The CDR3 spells CASSLLRNEQFF. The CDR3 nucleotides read TGCGCCAGCAGCTTGCTGCGGAATGAGCAGTTCTTC.

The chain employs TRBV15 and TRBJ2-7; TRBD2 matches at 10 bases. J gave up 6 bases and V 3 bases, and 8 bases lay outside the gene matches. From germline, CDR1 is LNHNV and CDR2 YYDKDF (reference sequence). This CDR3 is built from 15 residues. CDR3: CATSRVLAGAREQYF. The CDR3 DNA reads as TGTGCCACCAGCAGGGTTCTAGCGGGAGCTCGCGAGCAGTACTTC.

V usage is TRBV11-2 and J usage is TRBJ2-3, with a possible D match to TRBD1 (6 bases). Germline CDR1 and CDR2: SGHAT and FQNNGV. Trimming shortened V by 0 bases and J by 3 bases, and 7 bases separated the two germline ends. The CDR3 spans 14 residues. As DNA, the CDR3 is TGTGCCAGCAGCTTAGATAGGGGGACAGATACGCAGTATTTT. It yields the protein CASSLDRGTDTQYF.

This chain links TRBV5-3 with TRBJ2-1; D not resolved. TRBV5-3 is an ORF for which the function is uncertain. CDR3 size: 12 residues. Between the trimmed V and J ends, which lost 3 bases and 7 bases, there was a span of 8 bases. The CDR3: CARSCTCNEQFF. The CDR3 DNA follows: TGTGCCAGAAGCTGCACTTGTAATGAGCAGTTCTTC.

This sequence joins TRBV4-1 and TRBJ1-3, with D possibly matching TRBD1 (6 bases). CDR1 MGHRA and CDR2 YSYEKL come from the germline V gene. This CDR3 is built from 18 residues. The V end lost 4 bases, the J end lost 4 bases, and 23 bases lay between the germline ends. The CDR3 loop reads CASSPSPGERGTGNTIYF. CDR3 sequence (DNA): TGCGCCAGCAGCCCTTCCCCCGGAGAAAGGGGGACGGGAAACACCATATATTTT.

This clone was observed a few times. CDR3 coding DNA: TGTGCCAGCAGTTTCCCCCCCACAGGGCACTATGGCTACACCTTC. Translation: CASSFPPTGHYGYTF. This chain links TRBV28 with TRBJ1-2, with D possibly matching TRBD1 (6 bases). Germline V gives CDR1 MDHEN, CDR2 SYDVKM. The CDR3 loop spans 15 amino acids. V was trimmed by 3 bases and J by 3 bases, leaving 14 bases between them.

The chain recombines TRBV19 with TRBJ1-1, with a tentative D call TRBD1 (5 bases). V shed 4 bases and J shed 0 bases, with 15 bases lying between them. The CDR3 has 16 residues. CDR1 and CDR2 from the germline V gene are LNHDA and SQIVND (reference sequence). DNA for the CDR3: TGTGCCAGTAGTACCCGGACGCGGGGGATGAACACTGAAGCTTTCTTT. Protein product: CASSTRTRGMNTEAFF.

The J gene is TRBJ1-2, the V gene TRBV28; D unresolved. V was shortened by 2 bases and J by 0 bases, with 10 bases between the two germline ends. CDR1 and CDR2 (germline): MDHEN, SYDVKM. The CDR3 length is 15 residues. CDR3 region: CASSLRGRANYGYTF. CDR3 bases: TGTGCCAGCAGTTTACGGGGTCGGGCTAACTATGGCTACACCTTC.

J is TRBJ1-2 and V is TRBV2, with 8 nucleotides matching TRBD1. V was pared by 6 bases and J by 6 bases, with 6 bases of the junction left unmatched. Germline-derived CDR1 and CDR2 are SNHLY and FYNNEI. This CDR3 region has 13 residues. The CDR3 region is CASSPRGPDGYTF. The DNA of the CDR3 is TGTGCCAGCAGCCCCAGGGGGCCAGATGGCTACACCTTC.

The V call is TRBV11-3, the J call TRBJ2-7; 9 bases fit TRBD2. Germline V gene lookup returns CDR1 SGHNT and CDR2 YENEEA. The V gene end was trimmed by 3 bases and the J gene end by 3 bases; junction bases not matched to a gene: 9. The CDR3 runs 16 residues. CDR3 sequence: CASSFATSGLIYEQYF. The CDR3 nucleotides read TGTGCCAGCAGCTTTGCGACTAGCGGATTAATCTACGAGCAGTACTTC.

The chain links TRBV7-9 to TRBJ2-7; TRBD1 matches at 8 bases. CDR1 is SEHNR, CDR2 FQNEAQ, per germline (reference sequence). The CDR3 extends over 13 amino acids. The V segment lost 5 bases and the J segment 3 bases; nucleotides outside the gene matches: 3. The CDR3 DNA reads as TGTGCCAGCAGCGATGGACAGGGCTACGAGCAGTACTTC. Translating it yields CASSDGQGYEQYF.

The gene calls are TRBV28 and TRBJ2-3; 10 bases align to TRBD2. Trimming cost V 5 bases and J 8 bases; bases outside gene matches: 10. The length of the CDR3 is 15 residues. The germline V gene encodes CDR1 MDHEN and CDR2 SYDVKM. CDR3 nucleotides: TGTGCCAGCAGTCCCGAGCTAGCGGGAGCGTTTACGCAGTATTTT. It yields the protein CASSPELAGAFTQYF.

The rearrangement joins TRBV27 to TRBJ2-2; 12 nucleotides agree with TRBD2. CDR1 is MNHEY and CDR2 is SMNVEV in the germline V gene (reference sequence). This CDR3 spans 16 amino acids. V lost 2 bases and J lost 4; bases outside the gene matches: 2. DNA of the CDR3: TGTGCCAGCAGTTTAGGACTAGCGGGGTTCACCGGGGAGCTGTTTTTT. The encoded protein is CASSLGLAGFTGELFF.

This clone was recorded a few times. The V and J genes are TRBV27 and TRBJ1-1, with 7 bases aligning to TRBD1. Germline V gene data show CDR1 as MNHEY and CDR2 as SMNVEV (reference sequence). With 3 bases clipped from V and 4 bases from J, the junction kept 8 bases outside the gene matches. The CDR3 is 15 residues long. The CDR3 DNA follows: TGTGCCAGCAGTTTGTACAGGGGCTCTCCCACTGAAGCTTTCTTT. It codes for CASSLYRGSPTEAFF.

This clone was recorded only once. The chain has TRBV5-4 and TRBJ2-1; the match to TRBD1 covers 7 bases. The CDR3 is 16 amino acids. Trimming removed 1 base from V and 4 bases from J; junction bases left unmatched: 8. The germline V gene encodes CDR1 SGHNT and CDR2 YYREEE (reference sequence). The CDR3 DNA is TGTGCCAGCAGCTTGTCGGGACAGAGGATATACAATGAGCAGTTCTTC. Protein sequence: CASSLSGQRIYNEQFF.

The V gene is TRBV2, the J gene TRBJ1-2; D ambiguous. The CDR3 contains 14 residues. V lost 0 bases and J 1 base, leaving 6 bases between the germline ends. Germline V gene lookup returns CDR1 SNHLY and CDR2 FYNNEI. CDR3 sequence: CASSEAGINYGYTF. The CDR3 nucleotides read TGTGCCAGCAGTGAAGCGGGCATTAACTATGGCTACACCTTC.

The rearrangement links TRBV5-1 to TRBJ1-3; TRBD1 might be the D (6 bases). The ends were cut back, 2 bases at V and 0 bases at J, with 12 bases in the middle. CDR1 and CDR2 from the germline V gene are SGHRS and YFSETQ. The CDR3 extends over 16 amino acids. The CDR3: CASSLEQGISGNTIYF. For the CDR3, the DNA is TGCGCCAGCAGCTTAGAACAGGGAATCTCTGGAAACACCATATATTTT.

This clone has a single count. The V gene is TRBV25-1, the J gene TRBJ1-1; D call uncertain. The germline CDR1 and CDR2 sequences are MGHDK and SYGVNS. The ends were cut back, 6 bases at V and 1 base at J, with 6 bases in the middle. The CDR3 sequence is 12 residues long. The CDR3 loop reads CASRRQNTEAFF. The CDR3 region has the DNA TGTGCCAGCAGAAGACAGAACACTGAAGCTTTCTTT.

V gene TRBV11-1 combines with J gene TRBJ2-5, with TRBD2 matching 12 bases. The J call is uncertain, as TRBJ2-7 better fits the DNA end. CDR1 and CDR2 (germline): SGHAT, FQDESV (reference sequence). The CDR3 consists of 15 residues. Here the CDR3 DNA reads TGTGCCAGCAGCACACGGACTAGCGGGGCCTACGAGCAGTACTTC. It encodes CASSTRTSGAYEQYF.

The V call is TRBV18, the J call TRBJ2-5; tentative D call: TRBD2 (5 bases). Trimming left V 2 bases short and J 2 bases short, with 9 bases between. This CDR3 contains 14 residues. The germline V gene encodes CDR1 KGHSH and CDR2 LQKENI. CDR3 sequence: CASSPRRGQETQYF. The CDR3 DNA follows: TGTGCCAGCTCACCAAGAAGAGGGCAAGAGACCCAGTACTTC.

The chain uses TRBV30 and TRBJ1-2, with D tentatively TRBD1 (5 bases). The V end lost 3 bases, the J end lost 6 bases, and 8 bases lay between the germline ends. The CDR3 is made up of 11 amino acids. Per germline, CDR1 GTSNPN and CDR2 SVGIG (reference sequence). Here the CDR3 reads CAWSRANGYTF. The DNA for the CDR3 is TGTGCCTGGAGCAGGGCGAATGGCTACACCTTC.

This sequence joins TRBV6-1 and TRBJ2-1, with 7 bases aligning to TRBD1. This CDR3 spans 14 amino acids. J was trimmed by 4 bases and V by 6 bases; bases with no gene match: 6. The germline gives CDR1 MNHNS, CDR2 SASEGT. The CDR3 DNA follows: TGTGCCAGCAGATTCGGGACAGAGTACAATGAGCAGTTCTTC. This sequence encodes CASRFGTEYNEQFF.

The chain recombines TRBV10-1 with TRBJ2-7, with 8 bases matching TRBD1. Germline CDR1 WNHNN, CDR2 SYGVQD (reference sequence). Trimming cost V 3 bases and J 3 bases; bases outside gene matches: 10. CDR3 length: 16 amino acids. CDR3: CASSDFDRGFVYEQYF. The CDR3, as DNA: TGCGCCAGCAGTGATTTCGACAGGGGCTTTGTCTACGAGCAGTACTTC.

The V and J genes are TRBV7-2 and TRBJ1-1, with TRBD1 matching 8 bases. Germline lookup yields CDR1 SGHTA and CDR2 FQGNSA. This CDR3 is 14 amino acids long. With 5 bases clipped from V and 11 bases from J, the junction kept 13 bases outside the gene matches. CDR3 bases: TGTGCCAGCAGCCTCGGACAGGGCGGTCGTTTGGCTTTCTTT. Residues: CASSLGQGGRLAFF.

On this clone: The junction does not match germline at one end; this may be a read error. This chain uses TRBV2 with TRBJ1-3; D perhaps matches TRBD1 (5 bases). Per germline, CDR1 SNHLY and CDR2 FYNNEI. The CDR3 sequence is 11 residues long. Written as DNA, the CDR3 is TGTGCCAGCGGAGGGGCCAAAGCCAAGGGTTTT. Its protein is CASGGAKAKGF.

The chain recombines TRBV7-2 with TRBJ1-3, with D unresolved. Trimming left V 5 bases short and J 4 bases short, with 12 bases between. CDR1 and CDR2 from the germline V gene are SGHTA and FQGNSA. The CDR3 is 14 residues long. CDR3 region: CASSEGGVGNTIYF. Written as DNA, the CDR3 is TGTGCCAGCAGCGAAGGCGGTGTAGGAAACACCATATATTTT.